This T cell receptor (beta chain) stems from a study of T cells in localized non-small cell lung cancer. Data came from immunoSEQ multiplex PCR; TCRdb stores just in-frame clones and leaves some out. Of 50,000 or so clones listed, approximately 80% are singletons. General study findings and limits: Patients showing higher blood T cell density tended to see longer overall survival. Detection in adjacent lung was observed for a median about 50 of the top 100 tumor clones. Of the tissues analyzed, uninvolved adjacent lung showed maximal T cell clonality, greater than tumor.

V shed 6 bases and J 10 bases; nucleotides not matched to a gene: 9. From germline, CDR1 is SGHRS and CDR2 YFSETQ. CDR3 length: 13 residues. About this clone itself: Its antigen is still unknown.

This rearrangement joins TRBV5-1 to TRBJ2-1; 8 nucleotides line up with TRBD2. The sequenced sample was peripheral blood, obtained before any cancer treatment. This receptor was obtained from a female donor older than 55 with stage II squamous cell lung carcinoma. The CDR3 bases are TGCGCCAGCACAACCGGGGGGGCCTGGGAGCAGTTCTTC. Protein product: CASTTGGAWEQFF.